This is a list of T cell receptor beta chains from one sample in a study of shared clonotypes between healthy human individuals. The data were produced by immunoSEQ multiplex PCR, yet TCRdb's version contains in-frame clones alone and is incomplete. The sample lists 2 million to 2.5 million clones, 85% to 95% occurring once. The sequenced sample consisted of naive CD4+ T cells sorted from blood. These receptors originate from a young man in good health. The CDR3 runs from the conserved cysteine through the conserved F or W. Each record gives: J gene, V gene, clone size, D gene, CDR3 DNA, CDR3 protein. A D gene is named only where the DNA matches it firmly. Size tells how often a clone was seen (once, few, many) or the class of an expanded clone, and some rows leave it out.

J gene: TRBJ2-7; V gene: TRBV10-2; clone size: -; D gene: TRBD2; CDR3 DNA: TGCGCCAGCAAGATAGGGGCGGGAGGGGGAGACGAGCAGTACTTC; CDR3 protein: CASKIGAGGGDEQYF
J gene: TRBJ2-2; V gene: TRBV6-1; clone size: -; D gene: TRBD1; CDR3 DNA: TGTGCCAGCAGTGGACAGGGTACCGGGGAGCTGTTTTTT; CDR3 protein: CASSGQGTGELFF
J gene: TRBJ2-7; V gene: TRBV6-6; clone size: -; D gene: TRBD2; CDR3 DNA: TGTGCCAGCAGTCTGACTAGCGGGGGGCTCGCCTACGAGCAGTACTTC; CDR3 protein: CASSLTSGGLAYEQYF
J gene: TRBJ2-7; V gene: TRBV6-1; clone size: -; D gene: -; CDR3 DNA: TGTGCCAGCAGCGAGGGCGGAGGAAACTACGAGCAGTACTTC; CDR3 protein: CASSEGGGNYEQYF
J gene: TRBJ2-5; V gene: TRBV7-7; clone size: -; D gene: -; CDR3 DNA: TGTGCTAGCAGCTTAGGGGAACTCCGACAGGAAAGAGAGACCCAGTACTTC; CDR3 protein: CASSLGELRQERETQYF
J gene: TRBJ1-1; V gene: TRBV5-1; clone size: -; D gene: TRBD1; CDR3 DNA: TGCGCCAGCAATTTGGAGGGACAGTTGAACACTGAAGCTTTCTTT; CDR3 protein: CASNLEGQLNTEAFF
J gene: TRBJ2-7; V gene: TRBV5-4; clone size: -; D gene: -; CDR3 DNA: TGTGCCAGCAGCCCGAAGGAGGGAAACTCCTACGAGCAGTACTTC; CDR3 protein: CASSPKEGNSYEQYF
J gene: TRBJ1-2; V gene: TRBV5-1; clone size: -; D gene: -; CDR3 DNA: TGCGCCAGCAGCTTGTCACAGAACTATGGCTACACCTTC; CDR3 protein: CASSLSQNYGYTF
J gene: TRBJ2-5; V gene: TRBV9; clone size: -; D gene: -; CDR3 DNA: TGTGCCAGCAGCGCGGGCGGGGTCCGGGAAATCCGCGAGACCCAGTACTTC; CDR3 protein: CASSAGGVREIRETQYF
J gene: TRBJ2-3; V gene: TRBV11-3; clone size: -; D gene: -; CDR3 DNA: TGTGCCAGCAGCTACGGGCCCAGCGCAGATACGCAGTATTTT; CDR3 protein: CASSYGPSADTQYF
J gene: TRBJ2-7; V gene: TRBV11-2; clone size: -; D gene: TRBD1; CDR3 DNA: TGTGCCAGCAGCTCGCACATGGGACAGGGTTTGGAGCAGTACTTC; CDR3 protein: CASSSHMGQGLEQYF
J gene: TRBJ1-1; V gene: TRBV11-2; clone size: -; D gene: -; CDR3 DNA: TGTGCCAGCAGCTTATCTGGCGAAGTAGCTTTCTTT; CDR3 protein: CASSLSGEVAFF
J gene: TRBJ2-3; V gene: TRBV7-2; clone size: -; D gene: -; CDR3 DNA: TGTGCCAGCAGCTCATTACAGGGTACGCAGTATTTT; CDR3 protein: CASSSLQGTQYF
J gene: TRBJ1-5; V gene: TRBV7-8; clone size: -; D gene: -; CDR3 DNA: TGTGCCAGCAGCCCTGTGATTGGGGCGCATCAGCCCCAGCATTTT; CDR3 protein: CASSPVIGAHQPQHF
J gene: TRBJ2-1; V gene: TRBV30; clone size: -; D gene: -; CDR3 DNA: TGTGCCTGGGATGGGGGGGCTAGACAGCAGTTCTTC; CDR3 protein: CAWDGGARQQFF
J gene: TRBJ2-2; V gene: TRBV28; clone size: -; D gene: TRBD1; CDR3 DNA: TGTGCCAGCAGTCTCACAGGGGGAACCGGGGAGCTGTTTTTT; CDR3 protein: CASSLTGGTGELFF
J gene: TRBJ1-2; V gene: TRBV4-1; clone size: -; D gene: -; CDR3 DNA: TGCGCCAGCAGCCCCCAGGAAGGGTTCTATGGCTACACCTTC; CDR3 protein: CASSPQEGFYGYTF
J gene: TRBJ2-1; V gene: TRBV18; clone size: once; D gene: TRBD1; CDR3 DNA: TGTGCCAGCTCACTTGCTACCGGGACAGGATTTAATGAGCAGTTCTTC; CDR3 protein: CASSLATGTGFNEQFF
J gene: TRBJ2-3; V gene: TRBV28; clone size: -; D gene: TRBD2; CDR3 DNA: TGTGCCAGCAGTTCGACTCCTCTAGCGGGGGGGCCAGATACGCAGTATTTT; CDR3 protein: CASSSTPLAGGPDTQYF
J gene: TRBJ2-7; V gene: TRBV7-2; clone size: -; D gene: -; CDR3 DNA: TGTGCCAGCAGCTTAGGCCGACAGAACTACGAGCAGTACTTC; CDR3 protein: CASSLGRQNYEQYF
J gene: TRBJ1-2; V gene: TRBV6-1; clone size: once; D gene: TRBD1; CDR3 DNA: TGTGCCAGCAGGGACAGGGAGGGCTACACCTTC; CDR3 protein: CASRDREGYTF
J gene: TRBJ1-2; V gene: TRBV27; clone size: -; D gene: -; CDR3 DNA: TGTGCCAGCAGTTCGGGGATACAAGCTAACTATGGCTACACCTTC; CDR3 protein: CASSSGIQANYGYTF
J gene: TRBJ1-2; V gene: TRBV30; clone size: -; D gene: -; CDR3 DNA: TGTGCCTGGATCCCCGTGGGGGGAGGTCGTCGGGACACCTTC; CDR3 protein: CAWIPVGGGRRDTF
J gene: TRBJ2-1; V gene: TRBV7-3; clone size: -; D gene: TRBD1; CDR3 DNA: TGTGCCAGCAGCTTATTAGGGTTCTCGGACAGGGACAATGAGCAGTTCTTC; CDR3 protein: CASSLLGFSDRDNEQFF
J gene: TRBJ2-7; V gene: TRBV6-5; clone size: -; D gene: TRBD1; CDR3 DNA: TGTGCCAGCAGTTATCGGGACAGTCCCTACGAGCAGTACTTC; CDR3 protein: CASSYRDSPYEQYF
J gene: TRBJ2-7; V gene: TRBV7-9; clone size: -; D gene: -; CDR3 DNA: TGTGCCAGCAGCTTAGAACAGGGAGCCTACGAGCAGTACTTC; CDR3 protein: CASSLEQGAYEQYF
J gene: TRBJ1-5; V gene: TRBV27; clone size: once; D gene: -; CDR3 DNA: TGTGCCAGCAGTCCCGGGAGGACTAGGAGCAATCAGCCCCAGCATTTT; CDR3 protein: CASSPGRTRSNQPQHF
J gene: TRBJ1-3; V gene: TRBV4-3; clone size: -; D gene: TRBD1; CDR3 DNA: TGCGCCAGCAGCCAAGATGGACAGGGTATAAACACCATATATTTT; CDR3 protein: CASSQDGQGINTIYF
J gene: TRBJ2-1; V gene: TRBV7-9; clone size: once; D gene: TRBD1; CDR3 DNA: TGTGCCAGCAGCTTACCCGGATTTGACAGGGGCCTAGAGCAGTTCTTC; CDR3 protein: CASSLPGFDRGLEQFF
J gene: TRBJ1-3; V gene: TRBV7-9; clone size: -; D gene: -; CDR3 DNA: TGTGCCAGCAGCTTAGCGGTAGGGAGCTCTGGAAACACCATATATTTT; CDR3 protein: CASSLAVGSSGNTIYF
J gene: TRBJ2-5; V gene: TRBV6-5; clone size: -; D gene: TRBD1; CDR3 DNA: TGTGCCAGCAGTTACGGCGACAGGGATGAGACCCAGTACTTC; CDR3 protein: CASSYGDRDETQYF
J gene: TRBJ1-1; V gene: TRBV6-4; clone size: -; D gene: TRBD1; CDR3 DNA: TGTGCCAGCAGTGCCTCCGGGACAGGGGGGGCCACTGAAGCTTTCTTT; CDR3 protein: CASSASGTGGATEAFF
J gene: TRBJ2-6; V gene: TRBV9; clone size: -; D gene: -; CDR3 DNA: TGTGCCAGCAGCGCGTCTTCGGGGGGCCTTGGGGCCAACGTCCTGACTTTC; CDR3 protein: CASSASSGGLGANVLTF
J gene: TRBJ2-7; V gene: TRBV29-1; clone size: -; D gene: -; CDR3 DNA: TGCAGCGTTGGGTCCGGGTTCGAGCAGTACTTC; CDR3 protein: CSVGSGFEQYF
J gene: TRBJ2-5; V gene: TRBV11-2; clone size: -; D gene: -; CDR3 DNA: TGTGCCAGCAGCTTTAGGCAGTTACAAGAGACCCAGTACTTC; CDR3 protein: CASSFRQLQETQYF